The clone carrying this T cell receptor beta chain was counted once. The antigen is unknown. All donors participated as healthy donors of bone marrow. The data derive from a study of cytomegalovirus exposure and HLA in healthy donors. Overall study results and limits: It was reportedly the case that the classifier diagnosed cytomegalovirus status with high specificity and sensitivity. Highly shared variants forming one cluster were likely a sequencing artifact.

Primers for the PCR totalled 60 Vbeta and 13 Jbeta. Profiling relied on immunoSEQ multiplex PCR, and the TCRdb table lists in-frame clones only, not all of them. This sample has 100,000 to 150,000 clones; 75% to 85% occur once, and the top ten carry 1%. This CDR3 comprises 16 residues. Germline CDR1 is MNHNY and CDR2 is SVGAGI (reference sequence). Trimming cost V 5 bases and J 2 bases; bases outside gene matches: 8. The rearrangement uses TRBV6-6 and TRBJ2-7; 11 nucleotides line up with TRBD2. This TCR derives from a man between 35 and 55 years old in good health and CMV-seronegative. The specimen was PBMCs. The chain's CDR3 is CASSGGTSGTPYEQYF. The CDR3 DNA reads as TGTGCCAGCAGTGGAGGGACTAGCGGCACCCCCTACGAGCAGTACTTC.